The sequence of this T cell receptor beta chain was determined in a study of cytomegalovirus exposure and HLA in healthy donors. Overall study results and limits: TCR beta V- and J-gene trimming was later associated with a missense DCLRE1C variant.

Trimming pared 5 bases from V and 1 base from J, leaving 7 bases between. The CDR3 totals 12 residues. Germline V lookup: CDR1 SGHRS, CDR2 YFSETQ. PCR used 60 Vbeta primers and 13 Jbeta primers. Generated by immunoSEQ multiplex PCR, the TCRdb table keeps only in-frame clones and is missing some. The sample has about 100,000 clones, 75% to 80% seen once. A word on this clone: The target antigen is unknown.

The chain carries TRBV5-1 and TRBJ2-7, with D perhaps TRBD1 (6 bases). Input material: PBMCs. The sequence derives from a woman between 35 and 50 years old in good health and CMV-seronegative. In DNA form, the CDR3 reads TGCGCCAGCAGGGACAGTTCCTACGAGCAGTACTTC. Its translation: CASRDSSYEQYF. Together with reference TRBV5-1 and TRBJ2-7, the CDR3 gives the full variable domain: KAGVTQTPRYLIKTRGQQVTLSCSPISGHRSVSWYQQTPGQGLQFLFEYFSETQRNKGNFPGRFSGRQFSNSRSEMNVSTLELGDSALYLCASRDSSYEQYFGPGTRLTVT.